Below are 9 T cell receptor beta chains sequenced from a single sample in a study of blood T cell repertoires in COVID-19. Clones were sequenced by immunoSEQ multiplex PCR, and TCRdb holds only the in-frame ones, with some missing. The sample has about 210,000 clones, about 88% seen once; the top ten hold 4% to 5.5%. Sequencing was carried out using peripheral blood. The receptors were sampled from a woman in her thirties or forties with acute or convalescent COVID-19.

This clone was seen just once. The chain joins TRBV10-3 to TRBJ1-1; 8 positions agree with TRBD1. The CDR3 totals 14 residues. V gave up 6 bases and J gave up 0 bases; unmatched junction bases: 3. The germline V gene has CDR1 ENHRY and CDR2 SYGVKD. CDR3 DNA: TGTGCCATCAGATGGACAGGGATGAACACTGAAGCTTTCTTT. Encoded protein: CAIRWTGMNTEAFF.

Here the CDR3 reads CASRTYGRTEAFF. In nucleotides, the CDR3 is TGTGCCAGCAGGACCTACGGGAGGACTGAAGCTTTCTTT. V usage is TRBV27 and J usage is TRBJ1-1; D remains unclear. Germline CDR1 reads MNHEY; CDR2 reads SMNVEV (reference sequence). The CDR3 loop spans 13 amino acids. Trimming left V 6 bases short and J 5 bases short, with 13 bases between.

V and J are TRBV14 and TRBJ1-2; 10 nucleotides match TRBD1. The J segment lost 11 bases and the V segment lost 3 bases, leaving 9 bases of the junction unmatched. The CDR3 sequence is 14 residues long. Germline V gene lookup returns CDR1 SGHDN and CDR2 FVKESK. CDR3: CASSQEGQGRGYTF. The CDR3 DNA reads TGTGCCAGCAGCCAGGAGGGACAGGGGAGAGGTTACACCTTC.

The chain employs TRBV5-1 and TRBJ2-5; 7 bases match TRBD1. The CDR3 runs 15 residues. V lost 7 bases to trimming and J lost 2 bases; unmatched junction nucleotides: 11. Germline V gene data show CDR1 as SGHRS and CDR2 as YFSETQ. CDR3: CASAFVDRAQETQYF. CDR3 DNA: TGCGCCAGCGCCTTTGTTGACAGGGCTCAAGAGACCCAGTACTTC. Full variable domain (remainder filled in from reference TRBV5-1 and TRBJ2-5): KAGVTQTPRYLIKTRGQQVTLSCSPISGHRSVSWYQQTPGQGLQFLFEYFSETQRNKGNFPGRFSGRQFSNSRSEMNVSTLELGDSALYLCASAFVDRAQETQYFGPGTRLLVL.

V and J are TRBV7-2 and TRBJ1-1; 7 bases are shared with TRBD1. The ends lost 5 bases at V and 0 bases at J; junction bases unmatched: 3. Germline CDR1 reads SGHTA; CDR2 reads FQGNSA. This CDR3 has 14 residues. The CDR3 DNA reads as TGTGCCAGCAGCCAGGGACAGATGAACACTGAAGCTTTCTTT. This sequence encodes CASSQGQMNTEAFF.

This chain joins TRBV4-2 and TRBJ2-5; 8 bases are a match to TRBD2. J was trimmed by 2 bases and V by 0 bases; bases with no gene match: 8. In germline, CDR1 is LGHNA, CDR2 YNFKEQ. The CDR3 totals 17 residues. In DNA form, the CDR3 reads TGTGCCAGCAGCCAAGAGGGGACTAGTGTGGGACAAGAGACCCAGTACTTC. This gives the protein CASSQEGTSVGQETQYF.

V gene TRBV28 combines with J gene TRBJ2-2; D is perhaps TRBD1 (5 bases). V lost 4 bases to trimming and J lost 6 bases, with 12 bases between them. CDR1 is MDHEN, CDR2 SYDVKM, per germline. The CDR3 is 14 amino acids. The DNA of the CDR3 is TGTGCCAGCAGTTCAGGACAAGAGCCCGGGGAGCTGTTTTTT. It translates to CASSSGQEPGELFF.

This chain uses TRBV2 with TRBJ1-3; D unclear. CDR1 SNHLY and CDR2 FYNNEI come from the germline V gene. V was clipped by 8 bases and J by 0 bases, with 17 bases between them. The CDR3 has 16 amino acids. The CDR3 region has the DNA TGTGCCAGCGGTCGCATACTAATTAGCTCTGGAAACACCATATATTTT. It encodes CASGRILISSGNTIYF.

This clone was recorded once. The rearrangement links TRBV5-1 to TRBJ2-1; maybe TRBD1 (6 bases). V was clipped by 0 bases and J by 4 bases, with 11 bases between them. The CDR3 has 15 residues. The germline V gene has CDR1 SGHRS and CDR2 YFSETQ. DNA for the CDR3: TGCGCCAGCAGCTTGGCAGGGGACCATTACAATGAGCAGTTCTTC. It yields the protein CASSLAGDHYNEQFF.